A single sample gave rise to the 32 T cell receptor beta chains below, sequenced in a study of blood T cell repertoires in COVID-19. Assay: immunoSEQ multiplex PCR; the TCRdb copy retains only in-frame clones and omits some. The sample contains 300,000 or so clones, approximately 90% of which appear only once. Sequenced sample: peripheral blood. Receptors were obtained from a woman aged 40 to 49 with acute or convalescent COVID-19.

CDR3 nucleotides: TGTGCCAGCAGTCTGACCGGCGACGGGAACTATGGCTACACCTTC. It specifies CASSLTGDGNYGYTF. V and J are TRBV27 and TRBJ1-2; no firm D call. The CDR3 has 15 residues. The V end was cut by 5 bases, the J end by 2 bases, with 15 bases between. Germline V gene lookup returns CDR1 MNHEY and CDR2 SMNVEV (reference sequence).

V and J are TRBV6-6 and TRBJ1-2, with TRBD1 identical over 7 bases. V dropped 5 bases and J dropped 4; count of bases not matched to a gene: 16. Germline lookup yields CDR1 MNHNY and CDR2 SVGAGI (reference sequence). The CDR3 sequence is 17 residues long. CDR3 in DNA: TGTGCCAGCAGTCCTGGGACAGTATCGAGTCCGGGCTATGGCTACACCTTC. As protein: CASSPGTVSSPGYGYTF.

CDR3 in amino acids: CASSVSGTGGTQYF. Here the CDR3 DNA reads TGTGCCAGCAGTGTCTCAGGGACAGGGGGGACCCAGTACTTC. This chain connects TRBV2 to TRBJ2-5; 11 bases fit TRBD1. V shed 4 bases and J 7 bases; nucleotides not matched to a gene: 5. The CDR3 consists of 14 residues. CDR1 is SNHLY and CDR2 is FYNNEI in the germline V gene.

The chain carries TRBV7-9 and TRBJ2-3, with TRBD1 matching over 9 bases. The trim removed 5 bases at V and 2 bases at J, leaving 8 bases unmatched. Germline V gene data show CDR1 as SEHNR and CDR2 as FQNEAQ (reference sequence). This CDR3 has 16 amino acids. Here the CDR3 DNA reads TGTGCCAGCAGCCCAACTTGGGACAGGGTCACAGATACGCAGTATTTT. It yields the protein CASSPTWDRVTDTQYF.

As DNA, the CDR3 is TGTGCCAGCAGTGAAAGGGGACAGGGGCCAGTAGGAAGGGATCCCCAGCATTTT. It specifies CASSERGQGPVGRDPQHF. The chain employs TRBV6-1 and TRBJ1-5; 10 bases agree with TRBD1. V gave up 2 bases and J gave up 10 bases; unmatched junction bases: 17. CDR1 and CDR2 from the germline V gene are MNHNS and SASEGT. The CDR3 has 18 residues.

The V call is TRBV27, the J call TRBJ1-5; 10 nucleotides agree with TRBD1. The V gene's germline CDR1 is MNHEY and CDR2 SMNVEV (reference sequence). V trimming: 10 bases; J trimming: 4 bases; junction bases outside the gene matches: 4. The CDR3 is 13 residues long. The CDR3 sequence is CATGQGVNQPQHF. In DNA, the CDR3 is TGTGCCACCGGACAGGGGGTGAATCAGCCCCAGCATTTT.

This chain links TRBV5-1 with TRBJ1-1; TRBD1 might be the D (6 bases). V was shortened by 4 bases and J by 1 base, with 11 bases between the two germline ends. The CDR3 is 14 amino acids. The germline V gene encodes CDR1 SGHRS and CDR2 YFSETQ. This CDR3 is CASSPTGRNTEAFF. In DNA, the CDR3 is TGCGCCAGCAGCCCCACAGGGCGGAACACTGAAGCTTTCTTT.

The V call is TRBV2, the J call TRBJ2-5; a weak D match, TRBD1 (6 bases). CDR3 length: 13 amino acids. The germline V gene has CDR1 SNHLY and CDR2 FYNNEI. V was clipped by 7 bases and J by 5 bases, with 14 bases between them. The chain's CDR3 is CASTSGAEETQYF. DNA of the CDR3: TGTGCCAGCACCTCAGGGGCCGAGGAGACCCAGTACTTC.

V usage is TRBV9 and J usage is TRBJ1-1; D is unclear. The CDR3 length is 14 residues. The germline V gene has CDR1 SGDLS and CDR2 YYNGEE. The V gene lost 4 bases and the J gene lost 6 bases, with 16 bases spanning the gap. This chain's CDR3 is CASSPWGVGAEAFF. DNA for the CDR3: TGTGCCAGCAGCCCATGGGGAGTCGGGGCTGAAGCTTTCTTT.

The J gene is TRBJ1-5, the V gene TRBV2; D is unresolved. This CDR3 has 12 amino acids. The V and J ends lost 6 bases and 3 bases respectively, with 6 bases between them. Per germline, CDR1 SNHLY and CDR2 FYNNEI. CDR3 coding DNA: TGTGCCAGCAGCGGGTTCAATCAGCCCCAGCATTTT. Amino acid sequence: CASSGFNQPQHF.

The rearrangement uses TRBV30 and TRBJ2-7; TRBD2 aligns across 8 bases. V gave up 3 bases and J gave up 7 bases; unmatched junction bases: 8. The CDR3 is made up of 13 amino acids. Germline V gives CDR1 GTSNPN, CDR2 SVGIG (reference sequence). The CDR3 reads CAWSAPAGVEQYV. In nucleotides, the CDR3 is TGTGCCTGGAGCGCCCCAGCGGGGGTTGAGCAGTACGTC.

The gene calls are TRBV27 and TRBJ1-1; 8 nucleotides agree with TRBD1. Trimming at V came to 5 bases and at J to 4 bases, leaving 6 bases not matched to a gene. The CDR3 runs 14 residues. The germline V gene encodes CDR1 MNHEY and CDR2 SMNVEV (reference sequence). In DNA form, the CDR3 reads TGTGCCAGCAGTGTGGACAGGGACGGCACTGAAGCTTTCTTT. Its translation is CASSVDRDGTEAFF.

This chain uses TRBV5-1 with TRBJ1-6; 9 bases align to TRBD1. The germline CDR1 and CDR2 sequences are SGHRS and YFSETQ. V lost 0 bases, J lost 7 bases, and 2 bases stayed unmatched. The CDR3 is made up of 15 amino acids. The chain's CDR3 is CASSLGDRANSPLHF. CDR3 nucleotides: TGCGCCAGCAGCTTGGGGGACAGGGCAAATTCACCCCTCCACTTT.

The CDR3, as DNA: TGTGCCAGCAGCTCAGGGATGACAGGAGTAAACAATGAGCAGTTCTTC. Protein: CASSSGMTGVNNEQFF. The genes are TRBV11-1 and TRBJ2-1, with D maybe TRBD1 (6 bases). V lost 4 bases and J lost 5, with 18 bases in between. The length of the CDR3 is 16 residues. Germline-derived CDR1 and CDR2 are SGHAT and FQDESV (reference sequence).

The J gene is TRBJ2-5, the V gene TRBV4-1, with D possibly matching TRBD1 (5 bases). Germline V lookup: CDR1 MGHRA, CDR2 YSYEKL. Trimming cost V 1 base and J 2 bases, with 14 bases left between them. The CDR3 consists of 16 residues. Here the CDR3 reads CASSQARTGGQETQYF. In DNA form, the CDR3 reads TGCGCCAGCAGCCAAGCGCGAACAGGCGGACAAGAGACCCAGTACTTC.

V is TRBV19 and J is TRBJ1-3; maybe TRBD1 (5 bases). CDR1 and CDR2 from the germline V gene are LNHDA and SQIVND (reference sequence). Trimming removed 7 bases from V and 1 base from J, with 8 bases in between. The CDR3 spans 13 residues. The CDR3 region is CASIGTSGNTIYF. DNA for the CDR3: TGTGCCAGTATTGGGACTTCTGGAAACACCATATATTTT.

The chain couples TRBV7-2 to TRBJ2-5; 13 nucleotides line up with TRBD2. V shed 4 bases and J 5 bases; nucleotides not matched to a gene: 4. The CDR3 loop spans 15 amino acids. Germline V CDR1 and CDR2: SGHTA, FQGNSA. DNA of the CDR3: TGTGCCAGCAGCTCCCGGACTAGCGGGGGTGAGACCCAGTACTTC. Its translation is CASSSRTSGGETQYF. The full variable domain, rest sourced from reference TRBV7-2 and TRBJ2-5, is GAGVSQSPSNKVTEKGKDVELRCDPISGHTALYWYRQSLGQGLEFLIYFQGNSAPDKSGLPSDRFSAERTGGSVSTLTIQRTQQEDSAVYLCASSSRTSGGETQYFGPGTRLLVL.

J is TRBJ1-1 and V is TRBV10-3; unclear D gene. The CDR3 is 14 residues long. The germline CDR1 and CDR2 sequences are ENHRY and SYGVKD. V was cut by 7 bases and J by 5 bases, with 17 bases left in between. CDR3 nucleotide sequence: TGTGCCATCACCCCTGACCGAGGCCGGACTGAAGCTTTCTTT. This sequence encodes CAITPDRGRTEAFF.

The CDR3 sequence: CASSLAGGNYEQYV. For the CDR3, the DNA is TGTGCCAGCAGTTTAGCAGGGGGGAACTACGAGCAGTACGTC. The chain employs TRBV28 and TRBJ2-7, with D possibly being TRBD1 (7 bases). Between the trimmed V and J ends, which lost 2 bases and 3 bases, there was a span of 11 bases. This CDR3 contains 14 residues. Germline V gene data show CDR1 as MDHEN and CDR2 as SYDVKM.

The CDR3 nucleotides read TGTGCCAGCACCCGAACACCGGGACTAGCGGGGGGCGCGCTCAACTACAATGAGCAGTTCTTC. The encoded protein is CASTRTPGLAGGALNYNEQFF. The gene calls are TRBV14 and TRBJ2-1, with TRBD2 matching 15 bases. After removal of 7 bases from V and 3 bases from J, the junction contained 19 bases not matched to a gene. From germline, CDR1 is SGHDN and CDR2 FVKESK. The CDR3 is made up of 21 amino acids.

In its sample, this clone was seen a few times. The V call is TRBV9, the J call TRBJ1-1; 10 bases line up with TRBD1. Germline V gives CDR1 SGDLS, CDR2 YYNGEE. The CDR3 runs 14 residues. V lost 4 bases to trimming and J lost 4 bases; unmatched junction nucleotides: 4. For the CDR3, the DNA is TGTGCCAGCAGCATCAGGACAGGGGGCACTGAAGCTTTCTTT. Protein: CASSIRTGGTEAFF.

Here the CDR3 reads CASSERGAVNEQFF. For the CDR3, the DNA is TGTGCCAGCAGTGAACGGGGGGCCGTAAATGAGCAGTTCTTC. The chain links TRBV2 to TRBJ2-1; D might be TRBD2 (7 bases). V shed 2 bases and J shed 7 bases, with 12 bases lying between them. This CDR3 has 14 residues. Germline CDR1 and CDR2: SNHLY and FYNNEI.

CDR3 residues: CASSEAVRVSGGLSYEQYV. CDR3 nucleotides: TGTGCCAGCAGTGAAGCAGTCCGGGTTAGCGGGGGACTTTCCTACGAGCAGTACGTC. This rearrangement joins TRBV6-1 to TRBJ2-7; 9 bases agree with TRBD2. This CDR3 is 19 amino acids long. With 0 bases clipped from V and 1 base from J, the junction kept 13 bases outside the gene matches. Germline loops: CDR1 MNHNS, CDR2 SASEGT.

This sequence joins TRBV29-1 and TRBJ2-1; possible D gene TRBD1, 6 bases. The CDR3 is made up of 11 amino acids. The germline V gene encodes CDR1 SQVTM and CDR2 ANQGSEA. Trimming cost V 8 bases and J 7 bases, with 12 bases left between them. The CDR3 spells CSPKRGNEQFF. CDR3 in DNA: TGCAGCCCCAAAAGGGGGAATGAGCAGTTCTTC.

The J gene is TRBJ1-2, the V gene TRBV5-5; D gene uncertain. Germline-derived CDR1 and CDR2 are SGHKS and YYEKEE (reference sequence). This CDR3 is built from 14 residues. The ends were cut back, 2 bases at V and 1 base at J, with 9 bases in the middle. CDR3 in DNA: TGTGCCAGCAGCTTAGACACTTATAACTATGGCTACACCTTC. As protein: CASSLDTYNYGYTF.

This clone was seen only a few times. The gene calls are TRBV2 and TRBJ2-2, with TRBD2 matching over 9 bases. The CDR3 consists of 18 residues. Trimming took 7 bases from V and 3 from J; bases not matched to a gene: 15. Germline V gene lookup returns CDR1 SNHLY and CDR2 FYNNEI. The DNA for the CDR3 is TGTGCCAGCACCGACCGGGCAGCGGGGGGTCGCGACACCGGGGAGCTGTTTTTT. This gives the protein CASTDRAAGGRDTGELFF.

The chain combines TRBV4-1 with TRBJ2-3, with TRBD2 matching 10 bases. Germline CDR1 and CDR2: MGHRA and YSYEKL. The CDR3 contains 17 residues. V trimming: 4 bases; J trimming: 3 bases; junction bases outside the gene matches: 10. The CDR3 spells CASSREERGGLTDTQYF. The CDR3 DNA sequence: TGCGCCAGCAGCCGGGAGGAGCGGGGGGGCTTGACAGATACGCAGTATTTT.

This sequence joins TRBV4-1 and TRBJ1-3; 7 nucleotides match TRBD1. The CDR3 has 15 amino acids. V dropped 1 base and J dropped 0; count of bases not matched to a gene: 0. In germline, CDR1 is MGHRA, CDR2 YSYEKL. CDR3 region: CASSQGDSSGNTIYF. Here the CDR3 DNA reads TGCGCCAGCAGCCAAGGGGACAGCTCTGGAAACACCATATATTTT.

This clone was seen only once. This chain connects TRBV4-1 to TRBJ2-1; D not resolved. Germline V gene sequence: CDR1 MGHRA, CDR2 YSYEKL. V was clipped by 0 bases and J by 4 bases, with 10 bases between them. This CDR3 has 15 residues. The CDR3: CASSQDLSIYNEQFF. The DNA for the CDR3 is TGCGCCAGCAGCCAAGATTTGTCCATTTACAATGAGCAGTTCTTC.

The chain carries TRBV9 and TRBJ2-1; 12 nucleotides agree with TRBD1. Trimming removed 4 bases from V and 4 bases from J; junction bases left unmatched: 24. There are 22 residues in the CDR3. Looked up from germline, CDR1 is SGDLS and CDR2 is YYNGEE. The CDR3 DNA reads TGTGCCAGCAGCCCCTTTGGGACAGGGGGCGGCTATTTATCGCGAAGTTACAATGAGCAGTTCTTC. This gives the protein CASSPFGTGGGYLSRSYNEQFF. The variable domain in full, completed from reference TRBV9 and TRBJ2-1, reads DSGVTQTPKHLITATGQRVTLRCSPRSGDLSVYWYQQSLDQGLQFLIQYYNGEERAKGNILERFSAQQFPDLHSELNLSSLELGDSALYFCASSPFGTGGGYLSRSYNEQFFGPGTRLTVL.

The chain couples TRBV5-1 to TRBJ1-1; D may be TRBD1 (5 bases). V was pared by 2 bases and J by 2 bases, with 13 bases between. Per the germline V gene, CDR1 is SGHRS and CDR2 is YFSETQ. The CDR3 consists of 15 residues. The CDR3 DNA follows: TGCGCCAGCAGCTTATCCGGACATCACAACACTGAAGCTTTCTTT. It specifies CASSLSGHHNTEAFF.

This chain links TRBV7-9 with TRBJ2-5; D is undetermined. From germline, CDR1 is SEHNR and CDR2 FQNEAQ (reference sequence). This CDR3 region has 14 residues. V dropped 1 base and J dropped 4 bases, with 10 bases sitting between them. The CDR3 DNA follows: TGTGCCAGCAGCTTAGGTTATGCCGGAGAGACCCAGTACTTC. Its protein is CASSLGYAGETQYF.